Sequencing of this TCR beta chain was carried out in a study of blood T cell repertoires in COVID-19. Trimming took off 8 bases at V and 1 base at J, with 11 bases between the two ends. The CDR3 length is 13 residues. In germline, CDR1 is LGHNA, CDR2 YSLEER. The protocol was immunoSEQ multiplex PCR, while the TCRdb copy is restricted to in-frame clones and leaves out a portion. The data show roughly 110,000 clones, about four fifths seen once. The TCR originated in a human donor in a cohort sampled during active COVID-19. V usage is TRBV4-3 and J usage is TRBJ1-1; a weak D match, TRBD1 (6 bases). The specimen sequenced was peripheral blood. CDR3 in amino acids: CASATGRNTEAFF. DNA of the CDR3: TGCGCCAGCGCAACAGGGAGGAACACTGAAGCTTTCTTT.